The 17 T cell receptor beta chains presented below share a single source sample, sequenced in a study of blood T cell repertoires in COVID-19. This table comes from immunoSEQ multiplex PCR, and its TCRdb copy is limited to in-frame clones, with some not included. This table has around 400,000 clones, about 90% appearing once. The sequencing input was peripheral blood. The receptors derive from a woman in her sixties with COVID-19, enrolled during active disease.

The chain recombines TRBV20-1 with TRBJ2-3; D is undetermined. The CDR3 totals 15 residues. Trimming removed 3 bases from V and 1 base from J, with 14 bases in between. The germline CDR1 and CDR2 sequences are DFQATT and SNEGSKA (reference sequence). This chain's CDR3 is CSASSLGQGTDTQYF. Here the CDR3 DNA reads TGCAGTGCTAGTAGTTTGGGCCAGGGCACAGATACGCAGTATTTT.

V is TRBV5-4 and J is TRBJ1-1; D is unclear. The CDR3 length is 12 residues. Germline V gene sequence: CDR1 SGHNT, CDR2 YYREEE (reference sequence). Trimming cost V 4 bases and J 9 bases, with 13 bases left between them. CDR3 sequence: CASSNSYQQAFF. The CDR3 coding sequence is TGTGCCAGCAGCAACAGCTACCAGCAAGCTTTCTTT.

The rearrangement joins TRBV18 to TRBJ1-3, with TRBD1 as a possible D gene (6 bases). The V end was cut by 6 bases, the J end by 0 bases, with 12 bases between. Germline-derived CDR1 and CDR2 are KGHSH and LQKENI. This CDR3 has 15 amino acids. The CDR3, as DNA: TGTGCCAGCTCTTCAGGACAGAGCTCTGGAAACACCATATATTTT. Its protein product is CASSSGQSSGNTIYF.

The gene calls are TRBV6-5 and TRBJ1-1, with TRBD1 matching over 9 bases. Losses at the gene ends were 8 bases for V and 5 bases for J; bases not matched to a gene: 9. The germline CDR1 and CDR2 sequences are MNHEY and SVGAGI. CDR3 size: 14 residues. The CDR3 reads CASGRTGEGTEAFF. In nucleotides, the CDR3 is TGTGCCAGCGGCCGGACAGGGGAAGGGACTGAAGCTTTCTTT.

The chain combines TRBV4-1 with TRBJ1-6; tentative D call: TRBD1 (5 bases). Deletions cut 5 bases from V and 10 bases from J, with 21 bases between. CDR1 MGHRA and CDR2 YSYEKL come from the germline V gene. The CDR3 is 16 amino acids. CDR3 DNA: TGCGCCAGCAGCACCCGGGACTCGGGCATCAACTCACCCCTCCACTTT. Protein product: CASSTRDSGINSPLHF.

V and J are TRBV6-5 and TRBJ1-5, with D unclear. Germline lookup yields CDR1 MNHEY and CDR2 SVGAGI. There are 14 residues in the CDR3. With 2 bases removed from V and 6 bases from J, the gap between germline ends came to 11 bases. CDR3 loop: CASSYDRGGQPQHF. The CDR3 DNA sequence: TGTGCCAGCAGTTACGACCGGGGAGGTCAGCCCCAGCATTTT.

The chain uses TRBV5-1 and TRBJ2-1; 8 positions agree with TRBD1. Germline CDR1 SGHRS, CDR2 YFSETQ. V shed 5 bases and J 1 base; nucleotides not matched to a gene: 8. This CDR3 has 16 residues. The CDR3 loop reads CASSTDRGGSYNEQFF. The CDR3 bases are TGCGCCAGCAGTACAGACAGGGGTGGGTCCTACAATGAGCAGTTCTTC. Drawing the rest from reference TRBV5-1 and TRBJ2-1, the complete variable domain is KAGVTQTPRYLIKTRGQQVTLSCSPISGHRSVSWYQQTPGQGLQFLFEYFSETQRNKGNFPGRFSGRQFSNSRSEMNVSTLELGDSALYLCASSTDRGGSYNEQFFGPGTRLTVL.

The table lists this clone with a few counts. The chain carries TRBV19 and TRBJ1-1, with TRBD1 matching 7 bases. This CDR3 contains 11 residues. Germline lookup yields CDR1 LNHDA and CDR2 SQIVND (reference sequence). V dropped 9 bases and J dropped 4; count of bases not matched to a gene: 2. CDR3 amino acids: CASAGGTEAFF. CDR3 nucleotides: TGTGCCAGCGCAGGGGGCACTGAAGCTTTCTTT.

The CDR3 spells CASSLMRGHHEQYF. In DNA form, the CDR3 reads TGTGCCAGTAGTCTTATGCGGGGGCACCACGAGCAGTACTTC. The chain combines TRBV19 with TRBJ2-7, with D perhaps TRBD2 (7 bases). The length of the CDR3 is 14 residues. Trimming stripped 5 bases from V and 5 bases from J, with 16 bases between. Per the germline V gene, CDR1 is LNHDA and CDR2 is SQIVND (reference sequence).

Concerning this clone itself: This specimen includes other DNA sequences encoding the same CDR3. The genes are TRBV6-5 and TRBJ1-3, with a weak D call TRBD1 (5 bases). Germline CDR1 MNHEY, CDR2 SVGAGI. This CDR3 comprises 14 residues. V was pared by 6 bases and J by 0 bases, with 9 bases between. As DNA, the CDR3 is TGTGCCAGCAGCCCCCAGGGCTCTGGAAACACCATATATTTT. Residues: CASSPQGSGNTIYF.

The chain carries TRBV5-8 and TRBJ1-2, with TRBD1 matching over 7 bases. The V segment lost 4 bases and the J segment 4 bases; nucleotides outside the gene matches: 4. The CDR3 extends over 13 amino acids. CDR1 is SGHTS and CDR2 is YDEGEE in the germline V gene. CDR3 loop: CASSRDRVYGYTF. The CDR3 DNA reads as TGTGCCAGCAGCCGGGACAGAGTCTATGGCTACACCTTC.

The gene calls are TRBV2 and TRBJ2-3, with 8 bases identical to TRBD2. The CDR3 length is 15 residues. CDR1 and CDR2 (germline): SNHLY, FYNNEI. V was pared by 7 bases and J by 4 bases, with 10 bases of the junction left unmatched. The CDR3 DNA follows: TGTGCCAGCACCGGGGGGGACTCATCCGCAGATACGCAGTATTTT. Its protein is CASTGGDSSADTQYF.

The CDR3 sequence: CASSRTSGGFDEQFF. In DNA form, the CDR3 reads TGTGCCAGCAGTCGGACTAGCGGGGGGTTCGATGAGCAGTTCTTC. The V and J genes are TRBV6-5 and TRBJ2-1; 14 nucleotides match TRBD2. V shed 5 bases and J 8 bases; nucleotides not matched to a gene: 5. There are 15 residues in the CDR3. CDR1 and CDR2 (germline): MNHEY, SVGAGI.

J is TRBJ1-3 and V is TRBV4-2; no reliable D call. There are 14 residues in the CDR3. The V end was cut by 5 bases, the J end by 3 bases, with 11 bases between. Germline CDR1 LGHNA, CDR2 YNFKEQ. In DNA form, the CDR3 reads TGTGCCAGCAGCAGAGACAAAATTGGAAACACCATATATTTT. It encodes CASSRDKIGNTIYF.

The rearrangement joins TRBV19 to TRBJ1-1; D not resolved. V lost 4 bases and J lost 3, with 6 bases in between. The CDR3 has 12 residues. Germline CDR1 reads LNHDA; CDR2 reads SQIVND (reference sequence). CDR3 nucleotides: TGTGCCAGTAGTACCCGGGACACTGAAGCTTTCTTT. Residues: CASSTRDTEAFF.

The V call is TRBV6-1, the J call TRBJ2-7; 9 bases match TRBD2. Germline V CDR1 and CDR2: MNHNS, SASEGT. Germline trimming cut 3 bases from V and 2 bases from J; bases unmatched to any gene: 5. This CDR3 comprises 15 residues. CDR3 protein: CASSEPSGAPYEQYF. Here the CDR3 DNA reads TGTGCCAGCAGTGAGCCTAGCGGGGCCCCCTACGAGCAGTACTTC.

The chain employs TRBV5-1 and TRBJ1-2; 9 positions match TRBD1. The V and J ends lost 4 bases and 4 bases, in that order; junction bases with no gene match: 8. The CDR3 is made up of 15 amino acids. The V gene's germline CDR1 is SGHRS and CDR2 YFSETQ. DNA for the CDR3: TGCGCCAGCAGCACGGAAGGGACAGGGATCTATGGCTACACCTTC. Translating gives CASSTEGTGIYGYTF.